The source of this T cell receptor beta chain is a study of blood T cell repertoires in COVID-19. Study as a whole: Nucleic acid was either cDNA or gDNA, and it came from T cells, B-cell-depleted T cells, or PBMCs.

The CDR3 covers 15 residues. CDR1 SNHLY and CDR2 FYNNEI come from the germline V gene. The junction had 6 bases not matched to a gene; V was cut back by 6 bases and J by 1 base. Here immunoSEQ multiplex PCR was the method, and the copy in TCRdb shows in-frame clones only, minus some. In the table there are 60,000 to 80,000 clones, more than 90% of which are singletons. The sequence derives from a human donor in a cohort sampled during active COVID-19. The rearrangement uses TRBV2 and TRBJ2-5; 9 bases are shared with TRBD2. Material for sequencing was peripheral blood. CDR3 sequence: CASSAAGGPQETQYF. For the CDR3, the DNA is TGTGCCAGCAGCGCAGCGGGGGGCCCCCAAGAGACCCAGTACTTC.